This T cell receptor (beta chain) stems from a study of blood T cell repertoires in COVID-19. Overall study context: Sites across the United States, Italy and Spain contributed samples from acute and convalescent COVID-19. Nucleic acid was either cDNA or gDNA, and it came from T cells, B-cell-depleted T cells, or PBMCs.

Study processing details: Amplification of reference gene primers was used by the study to estimate nucleated cell counts. The data were produced by immunoSEQ multiplex PCR, yet TCRdb's version contains in-frame clones alone and is incomplete. V and J calls and clone size are as listed in that table; D and trimming were resolved from the DNA. This table holds roughly 230,000 clones, approximately 85% found once. The sequencing input was peripheral blood. The clonotype originates from a man between 40 and 49 years old with acute or convalescent COVID-19.

The CDR3 spells CASSLVDRNEKLFF. CDR3 bases: TGTGCCAGCAGTTTGGTAGACAGAAATGAAAAACTGTTTTTT. The rearrangement uses TRBV28 and TRBJ1-4, with D maybe TRBD1 (5 bases). Looked up from germline, CDR1 is MDHEN and CDR2 is SYDVKM. Trimming pared 3 bases from V and 5 bases from J, leaving 10 bases between. The CDR3 totals 14 residues.